This is a list of T cell receptor beta chains from one sample in a study of neurological immune-mediated disorders. One entry per CDR3 protein results from TCRdb running MiXCR on the 5' RACE reads. The profile shows tens of thousands of distinct CDR3 sequences, around 3.1% of them singletons. The sequenced sample was PBMCs. Receptors originate from a man aged 40-50 years with multiple sclerosis. Both conserved end residues are part of each CDR3. The D gene is left open where the match is weak. Size is stated as how often the clone was seen (once, few, many) or a class if it is expanded.

clone_size	j_call	d_call	v_call	cdr3_aa	cdr3_nt
few	TRBJ2-1	TRBD2	TRBV3-1	CASSQEPPSGGSSPYNEQFF	TGTGCCAGCAGCCAAGAGCCTCCTAGCGGGGGGTCCAGCCCCTACAATGAGCAGTTCTTC
many	TRBJ2-2	NA	TRBV10-1	CASSDGGFNTGELFF	TGCGCCAGCAGTGACGGAGGTTTTAACACCGGGGAGCTGTTTTTT
many	TRBJ2-3	TRBD2	TRBV20-1	CSARVTAGSTDTQYF	TGCAGTGCTAGAGTTACAGCGGGATCTACAGATACGCAGTATTTT
many	TRBJ2-1	NA	TRBV5-1	CASSLGGGTYNEQFF	TGCGCCAGCAGCTTGGGCGGGGGCACCTACAATGAGCAGTTCTTC
many	TRBJ1-4	TRBD1	TRBV4-1	CASSQESGTGREKLFF	TGCGCCAGCAGCCAAGAGTCCGGGACAGGGAGGGAAAAACTGTTTTTT
many	TRBJ1-2	NA	TRBV5-1	CASSLEVADYGYTF	TGCGCCAGCAGCTTGGAGGTCGCGGACTATGGCTACACCTTC
many	TRBJ2-3	NA	TRBV7-6	CASSPGEFQTDTQYF	TGTGCCAGCAGCCCCGGGGAATTCCAAACAGATACGCAGTATTTT
many	TRBJ1-2	TRBD1	TRBV5-1	CASSPRQGAQDGYTF	TGCGCCAGCAGCCCAAGACAGGGGGCGCAGGATGGCTACACCTTC
many	TRBJ1-5	NA	TRBV5-1	CASSFGGHDQPQHF	TGCGCCAGCAGCTTTGGGGGGCACGATCAGCCCCAGCATTTT
many	TRBJ2-7	TRBD1	TRBV5-1	CASSLGQGADEQYF	TGCGCCAGCAGCTTGGGACAGGGGGCGGACGAGCAGTACTTC
many	TRBJ1-2	NA	TRBV20-1	CSARRLAGEGYGYTF	TGCAGTGCTAGACGGTTAGCTGGAGAAGGCTATGGCTACACCTTC
many	TRBJ1-2	TRBD1	TRBV29-1	CSVDGTGGYYGYTF	TGCAGCGTTGACGGGACAGGGGGTTACTATGGCTACACCTTC
few	TRBJ1-1	NA	TRBV6-1	CASSSPGQSRNTEAFF	TGTGCCAGCAGCTCACCAGGGCAGTCGAGGAACACTGAAGCTTTCTTT
many	TRBJ1-1	NA	TRBV29-1	CSVSPAGVNTEAFF	TGCAGCGTTTCCCCCGCCGGGGTGAACACTGAAGCTTTCTTT
many	TRBJ1-1	NA	TRBV10-3	CAISERTNTEAFF	TGTGCCATCAGTGAGAGGACGAACACTGAAGCTTTCTTT
many	TRBJ2-1	NA	TRBV25-1	CASSEGGWYNEQFF	TGTGCCAGCAGTGAAGGGGGCTGGTACAATGAGCAGTTCTTC
many	TRBJ2-7	NA	TRBV20-1	CSARGKGYEQYF	TGCAGTGCTAGAGGGAAAGGCTACGAGCAGTACTTC
many	TRBJ2-5	NA	TRBV6-1	CASSEGSGQETQYF	TGTGCCAGCAGTGAAGGGTCAGGGCAAGAGACCCAGTACTTC
many	TRBJ2-4	NA	TRBV20-1	CSARDWTGAAKNIQYF	TGCAGTGCTAGAGATTGGACGGGAGCGGCCAAAAACATTCAGTACTTC
many	TRBJ1-1	NA	TRBV12-3/TRBV12-4	CASTKGVMNTEAFF	TGTGCCAGCACCAAGGGGGTGATGAACACTGAAGCTTTCTTT
many	TRBJ2-5	NA	TRBV2	CASSLLQETQYF	TGTGCCAGCAGCCTACTACAAGAGACCCAGTACTTC
many	TRBJ2-3	TRBD2	TRBV20-1	CSAITTSGGPTDTQYF	TGCAGTGCAATAACTACTAGCGGGGGCCCCACAGATACGCAGTATTTT
many	TRBJ2-1	NA	TRBV5-1	CASSRKELTQINEQFF	TGCGCCAGCAGCCGGAAGGAGCTGACACAGATCAATGAGCAGTTCTTC
many	TRBJ1-1	NA	TRBV18	CASSPRRGLATEAFF	TGTGCCAGCTCACCACGACGGGGTTTGGCGACTGAAGCTTTCTTT
few	TRBJ1-5	NA	TRBV3-1	CASSQDPTGNQPQHF	TGTGCCAGCAGCCAAGATCCCACAGGGAACCAGCCCCAGCATTTT
many	TRBJ2-3	NA	TRBV27	CASGRPRGQYF	TGTGCCAGCGGTCGGCCGCGGGGGCAGTATTTT
many	TRBJ2-2	TRBD2	TRBV5-1	CASSPYGGGHTGELFF	TGCGCCAGCAGCCCCTACGGGGGGGGGCACACCGGGGAGCTGTTTTTT
many	TRBJ2-6	NA	TRBV5-6	CASSFQGTGANVLTF	TGTGCCAGCAGCTTCCAGGGAACTGGGGCCAACGTCCTGACTTTC
many	TRBJ2-1	TRBD2	TRBV3-1	CASSEPGLAYEQFF	TGTGCCAGCAGCGAACCGGGACTAGCTTATGAGCAGTTCTTC
many	TRBJ2-7	TRBD2	TRBV10-3	CAISSGVGYEQYF	TGTGCCATCTCTAGCGGGGTTGGGTACGAGCAGTACTTC